These T cell receptor beta chains were read from a single sample in a study of T cell responses to AZD1222 COVID-19 vaccine. Method: immunoSEQ multiplex PCR; TCRdb's copy keeps in-frame clones and lacks some. This sample carries approximately 170,000 clones, 80% to 90% of them seen once, and the ten largest clones take roughly 6.9%. The sequenced sample was peripheral blood, obtained on day 0 of AZD1222 vaccination. All receptors come from an adult in good health. Both conserved end residues are part of each CDR3. Fields, in order: D gene, J gene, clone size, V gene, CDR3 DNA, CDR3 protein. D genes are given only for firm matches. Expanded clones are given a class, and other clones once, few, many or no size at all.

d_gene: TRBD1
j_gene: TRBJ1-6
abundance: -
v_gene: TRBV27
CDR3nt: TGTGCCAGCAACACCAGGGACAGACTTAATTCACCCCTCCACTTT
CDR3aa: CASNTRDRLNSPLHF

d_gene: TRBD1
j_gene: TRBJ2-7
abundance: -
v_gene: TRBV7-2
CDR3nt: TGTGCCAGCAGCTTACTCAGGGACAGGGGCTACGAGCAGTACTTC
CDR3aa: CASSLLRDRGYEQYF

d_gene: TRBD1
j_gene: TRBJ2-5
abundance: -
v_gene: TRBV10-3
CDR3nt: TGTGCCACGGCAGCTTGGGACAGGTACCAAGAGACCCAGTACTTC
CDR3aa: CATAAWDRYQETQYF

d_gene: -
j_gene: TRBJ1-2
abundance: -
v_gene: TRBV11-2
CDR3nt: TGTGCCAGCAGCTTAGTAAAATCGGGCGGCAACTATGGCTACACCTTC
CDR3aa: CASSLVKSGGNYGYTF

d_gene: -
j_gene: TRBJ1-2
abundance: -
v_gene: TRBV7-2
CDR3nt: TGTGCCAGCAGCCCACAGGGTTTTTATGGCTACACCTTC
CDR3aa: CASSPQGFYGYTF

d_gene: -
j_gene: TRBJ1-2
abundance: -
v_gene: TRBV9
CDR3nt: TGTGCCAGCAGAGGCGAAAACTATGGCTACACCTTC
CDR3aa: CASRGENYGYTF

d_gene: -
j_gene: TRBJ2-7
abundance: -
v_gene: TRBV6-5
CDR3nt: TGTGCCAGCAGTTACTCGGGACTTACTGCCTACGAGCAGTACTTC
CDR3aa: CASSYSGLTAYEQYF

d_gene: -
j_gene: TRBJ2-2
abundance: -
v_gene: TRBV7-3
CDR3nt: TGTGCCAGCAGCTTAATAGTCAGTAGCACCGGGGAGCTGTTTTTT
CDR3aa: CASSLIVSSTGELFF

d_gene: TRBD1
j_gene: TRBJ2-5
abundance: -
v_gene: TRBV18
CDR3nt: TGTGCCAGCTCCAAAGTAAACCGGGACAGCGAAGAGACCCAGTACTTC
CDR3aa: CASSKVNRDSEETQYF

d_gene: TRBD2
j_gene: TRBJ2-5
abundance: -
v_gene: TRBV28
CDR3nt: TGTGCCAGCAGGATAGCGGGGACGGGGACCCAGTACTTC
CDR3aa: CASRIAGTGTQYF

d_gene: -
j_gene: TRBJ1-4
abundance: -
v_gene: TRBV19
CDR3nt: TGTGCCAGTAGTAAGGGGACAAGAACTAATGAAAAACTGTTTTTT
CDR3aa: CASSKGTRTNEKLFF

d_gene: TRBD1
j_gene: TRBJ1-1
abundance: -
v_gene: TRBV12-5
CDR3nt: TGTGCTAGTGGTTCGCACAGGGGGCTATTGAACACTGAAGCTTTCTTT
CDR3aa: CASGSHRGLLNTEAFF

d_gene: -
j_gene: TRBJ2-3
abundance: -
v_gene: TRBV3-1/TRBV3-2
CDR3nt: TGTGCCAGCAGCCAATTAGCTGGTGGGGGAGGCACAGATACGCAGTATTTT
CDR3aa: CASSQLAGGGGTDTQYF

d_gene: -
j_gene: TRBJ1-5
abundance: -
v_gene: TRBV6-5
CDR3nt: TGTGCCAGCAGCCCGGAGGGGGGGGGCAATCAGCCCCAGCATTTT
CDR3aa: CASSPEGGGNQPQHF

d_gene: -
j_gene: TRBJ2-5
abundance: -
v_gene: TRBV18
CDR3nt: TGTGCCAGCTCGGAGGGGACAGAGGTGACCCAGTACTTC
CDR3aa: CASSEGTEVTQYF

d_gene: TRBD1
j_gene: TRBJ2-1
abundance: once
v_gene: TRBV6-6
CDR3nt: TGTGCCAGCAGTTATGGACAGGGAATATCGAACAATGAGCAGTTCTTC
CDR3aa: CASSYGQGISNNEQFF

d_gene: -
j_gene: TRBJ1-2
abundance: once
v_gene: TRBV7-2
CDR3nt: TGTGCCAGCAGTTACGGGGGGGCGGAGGGCTACACCTTC
CDR3aa: CASSYGGAEGYTF

d_gene: -
j_gene: TRBJ1-1
abundance: -
v_gene: TRBV4-1
CDR3nt: TGCGCCAGCAGCCACCAAGGCGGGGGGCGAGAGGGCACTGAAGCTTTCTTT
CDR3aa: CASSHQGGGREGTEAFF

d_gene: -
j_gene: TRBJ1-6
abundance: -
v_gene: TRBV27
CDR3nt: TGTGCCAGCAGTAGTAGGCAGACAGCCAATAATTCACCCCTCCACTTT
CDR3aa: CASSSRQTANNSPLHF

d_gene: TRBD2
j_gene: TRBJ2-1
abundance: -
v_gene: TRBV4-3
CDR3nt: TGCGCCAGCAGCCAAGGGGAGGGTGAGCAGTTCTTC
CDR3aa: CASSQGEGEQFF

d_gene: -
j_gene: TRBJ2-3
abundance: -
v_gene: TRBV3-1/TRBV3-2
CDR3nt: TGTGCCAGCAGCCAGCGGCCCCTGTTGACAGATACGCAGTATTTT
CDR3aa: CASSQRPLLTDTQYF

d_gene: -
j_gene: TRBJ1-2
abundance: once
v_gene: TRBV19
CDR3nt: TGTGCCAGTAGTAGCACAGGCTATGGCTACACCTTC
CDR3aa: CASSSTGYGYTF

d_gene: TRBD1
j_gene: TRBJ2-7
abundance: -
v_gene: TRBV7-3
CDR3nt: TGTGCCAGCAGCTTATACAGGGGATACGAGCAGTACTTC
CDR3aa: CASSLYRGYEQYF

d_gene: TRBD2
j_gene: TRBJ2-1
abundance: -
v_gene: TRBV28
CDR3nt: TGTGCCAGCAGTATCCTAGCGGGGGGGCCTAATGAGCAGTTCTTC
CDR3aa: CASSILAGGPNEQFF

d_gene: -
j_gene: TRBJ2-4
abundance: -
v_gene: TRBV27
CDR3nt: TGTGCCAGCGCGATCGGACGGGGAAACATTCAGTACTTC
CDR3aa: CASAIGRGNIQYF